The 27 T cell receptor beta chains listed next were all sequenced from one sample in a study of blood T cell repertoires in COVID-19. The assay was immunoSEQ multiplex PCR, and TCRdb's table has in-frame clones only and misses some. The sample carries 200,000 or so clones, about 87% recorded once. The sequencing input was peripheral blood. The receptors here all came from a young man with COVID-19, enrolled during active disease.

Worth noting for this clone: This clone may be a read error of a much larger clone one base away. Additional DNA sequences in this sample encode the identical CDR3. J is TRBJ2-7 and V is TRBV7-8, with 9 bases fitting TRBD1. The CDR3 spans 14 residues. The J segment lost 2 bases and the V segment lost 5 bases, leaving 4 bases of the junction unmatched. The V gene's germline CDR1 is SGHVS and CDR2 FQNEAQ. The CDR3 loop reads CASSLGTGPYEQYF. DNA for the CDR3: TGTGCCAGCAGCCTCGGGACAGGGCCCTACGAGCAGTACTTC.

This clone was recorded only once. The rearrangement links TRBV6-2 or TRBV6-3 to TRBJ2-1, with 14 bases fitting TRBD2. V shed 3 bases, J shed 4 bases, and the junction held 5 bases outside the gene matches. CDR3 length equals 17 residues. From germline, CDR1 is MNHEY and CDR2 SVGEGT. CDR3 sequence: CASSYATSGGVYNEQFF. The CDR3 DNA follows: TGTGCCAGCAGTTATGCGACTAGCGGGGGGGTTTACAATGAGCAGTTCTTC.

This chain's CDR3 is CASRTFGTGANVLTF. The CDR3 bases are TGTGCCAGCAGGACTTTTGGAACCGGGGCCAACGTCCTGACTTTC. This chain uses TRBV6-5 with TRBJ2-6; D not resolved. The ends were cut back, 6 bases at V and 4 bases at J, with 13 bases in the middle. The CDR3 runs 15 residues. Per germline, CDR1 MNHEY and CDR2 SVGAGI.

The chain links TRBV15 to TRBJ2-2; the D is unclear. The CDR3 consists of 14 residues. The germline gives CDR1 LNHNV, CDR2 YYDKDF (reference sequence). The V end lost 0 bases, the J end lost 6 bases, and 8 bases lay between the germline ends. DNA for the CDR3: TGTGCCACCAGCAGAGATCGGGTTCCCGGGGAGCTGTTTTTT. It translates to CATSRDRVPGELFF.

The CDR3 protein is CASSNVLTEGMNTEAFF. In DNA, the CDR3 is TGTGCCAGCAGCAATGTTCTAACAGAGGGCATGAACACTGAAGCTTTCTTT. V gene TRBV28 combines with J gene TRBJ1-1; D unresolved. Trimming removed 6 bases from V and 0 bases from J, with 20 bases in between. This CDR3 has 17 residues. CDR1 MDHEN and CDR2 SYDVKM come from the germline V gene.

This rearrangement joins TRBV5-5 to TRBJ1-2, with D possibly being TRBD1 (5 bases). The CDR3 covers 15 residues. Germline CDR1 SGHKS, CDR2 YYEKEE (reference sequence). Between the trimmed V and J ends, which lost 0 bases and 4 bases, there was a span of 13 bases. CDR3 amino acids: CASSLGQGFTYGYTF. The CDR3, as DNA: TGTGCCAGCAGCTTGGGTCAGGGTTTTACCTATGGCTACACCTTC.

This chain connects TRBV28 to TRBJ1-1; 9 bases are shared with TRBD1. CDR1 and CDR2 from the germline V gene are MDHEN and SYDVKM. V lost 4 bases, J lost 1 base, and 7 bases stayed unmatched. The CDR3 is 16 amino acids. CDR3 DNA: TGTGCCAGCAGTTCGCCCCGGACAGGGGCGAACACTGAAGCTTTCTTT. Its protein is CASSSPRTGANTEAFF.

The chain combines TRBV28 with TRBJ1-3; D ambiguous. CDR1 MDHEN and CDR2 SYDVKM come from the germline V gene. The CDR3 has 12 amino acids. Trimming pared 7 bases from V and 0 bases from J, leaving 4 bases between. The CDR3 region is CASTVSGNTIYF. In DNA, the CDR3 is TGTGCCAGCACCGTCTCTGGAAACACCATATATTTT.

This rearrangement joins TRBV29-1 to TRBJ1-2; 11 nucleotides line up with TRBD1. The CDR3 is 15 residues long. Germline trimming cut 3 bases from V and 6 bases from J; bases unmatched to any gene: 9. CDR1 is SQVTM, CDR2 ANQGSEA, per germline. CDR3 region: CSVEGGQGARNGYTF. The CDR3, as DNA: TGCAGCGTTGAGGGTGGACAGGGGGCGCGAAATGGCTACACCTTC.

V gene TRBV11-3 combines with J gene TRBJ1-1, with 11 bases identical to TRBD1. Trimming took 3 bases from V and 6 from J; bases not matched to a gene: 3. The CDR3 extends over 14 amino acids. Per the germline V gene, CDR1 is SGHNT and CDR2 is YENEEA. CDR3 residues: CASSFGGQGAEAFF. The CDR3 nucleotides read TGTGCCAGCAGCTTTGGGGGACAGGGGGCTGAAGCTTTCTTT.

The rearrangement joins TRBV15 to TRBJ1-2, with TRBD1 identical over 10 bases. The V gene end was trimmed by 3 bases and the J gene end by 4 bases; junction bases not matched to a gene: 8. Germline CDR1 reads LNHNV; CDR2 reads YYDKDF (reference sequence). This CDR3 region has 16 residues. In DNA, the CDR3 is TGTGCCACCAGCAGGAGAGGGACAGGGGCAAGCTATGGCTACACCTTC. Translated, it gives CATSRRGTGASYGYTF. Drawing the rest from reference TRBV15 and TRBJ1-2, the complete variable domain is DAMVIQNPRYQVTQFGKPVTLSCSQTLNHNVMYWYQQKSSQAPKLLFHYYDKDFNNEADTPDNFQSRRPNTSFCFLDIRSPGLGDTAMYLCATSRRGTGASYGYTFGSGTRLTVV.

The V gene is TRBV6-6, the J gene TRBJ1-1, with D maybe TRBD1 (5 bases). Deletions cut 5 bases from V and 5 bases from J, with 9 bases between. The CDR3 runs 12 residues. The germline gives CDR1 MNHNY, CDR2 SVGAGI (reference sequence). Written as DNA, the CDR3 is TGTGCCAGCAGTCACCGGGGGACTGAAGCTTTCTTT. Residues: CASSHRGTEAFF.

The chain uses TRBV2 and TRBJ2-7, with 12 nucleotides matching TRBD2. The CDR3 sequence is 15 residues long. V lost 5 bases to trimming and J lost 5 bases; unmatched junction nucleotides: 7. Per germline, CDR1 SNHLY and CDR2 FYNNEI. CDR3 DNA: TGTGCCAGCAGTCGAGACAGACTAGCGGGAGACGAGCAGTACTTC. Amino acids: CASSRDRLAGDEQYF.

This clone was seen only once. The gene calls are TRBV2 and TRBJ2-7; the D is unclear. The germline V and J ends were trimmed by 6 bases and 3 bases, with 9 bases remaining between them. The CDR3 loop spans 12 amino acids. From germline, CDR1 is SNHLY and CDR2 FYNNEI. The CDR3 region has the DNA TGTGCCAGCAGCCGACTGAACTACGAGCAGTACTTC. This codes for CASSRLNYEQYF. Filled out from reference TRBV2 and TRBJ2-7, the complete variable domain reads EPEVTQTPSHQVTQMGQEVILRCVPISNHLYFYWYRQILGQKVEFLVSFYNNEISEKSEIFDDQFSVERPDGSNFTLKIRSTKLEDSAMYFCASSRLNYEQYFGPGTRLTVT.

The chain carries TRBV12-3 or TRBV12-4 and TRBJ1-5; maybe TRBD1 (5 bases). Trimming left V 3 bases short and J 3 bases short, with 6 bases between. The CDR3 spans 13 residues. The CDR3 DNA reads as TGTGCCAGCAGTTTGACAGTCAATCAGCCCCAGCATTTT. This codes for CASSLTVNQPQHF.

In nucleotides, the CDR3 is TGTGCCAGCAGCCAAGATAGTGGAGGAGGGGGCACAGATACGCAGTATTTT. It specifies CASSQDSGGGGTDTQYF. This sequence joins TRBV3-1 (or the pseudogene TRBV3-2) and TRBJ2-3; tentative D call: TRBD2 (6 bases). The CDR3 is 17 amino acids. Trimming shortened V by 0 bases and J by 1 base, and 14 bases separated the two germline ends. The germline CDR1 and CDR2 sequences are LGHDT and YNNKEL (reference sequence).

The J gene is TRBJ1-5, the V gene TRBV4-3; possibly TRBD1 for D (6 bases). CDR1 LGHNA and CDR2 YSLEER come from the germline V gene. V lost 1 base and J 5 bases, leaving 24 bases between the germline ends. The CDR3 is 19 amino acids. This CDR3 reads CASSQGTRETGHLDQPQHF. CDR3 coding DNA: TGCGCCAGCAGCCAAGGGACTAGGGAGACAGGACACCTCGATCAGCCCCAGCATTTT.

The chain combines TRBV15 with TRBJ2-1; tentative D call: TRBD2 (7 bases). This CDR3 is 15 amino acids long. Germline V gene sequence: CDR1 LNHNV, CDR2 YYDKDF (reference sequence). V was shortened by 0 bases and J by 10 bases, with 16 bases between the two germline ends. The CDR3 reads CATSRDGGLIGEQFF. CDR3 sequence (DNA): TGTGCCACCAGCAGAGACGGGGGGCTCATTGGGGAGCAGTTCTTC.

V usage is TRBV7-8 and J usage is TRBJ2-7, with TRBD1 matching over 10 bases. Germline CDR1 SGHVS, CDR2 FQNEAQ. This CDR3 has 17 amino acids. Losses at the gene ends were 4 bases for V and 1 base for J; bases not matched to a gene: 10. As DNA, the CDR3 is TGTGCCAGCAGCTCCCACCTGGGGACAGGGGATTCCTACGAGCAGTACTTC. Its translation: CASSSHLGTGDSYEQYF.

The rearrangement joins TRBV18 to TRBJ2-2, with 14 nucleotides matching TRBD2. This CDR3 has 19 amino acids. Germline CDR1 KGHSH, CDR2 LQKENI. J lost 4 bases, V lost 3 bases, and 10 bases had no gene match. The chain's CDR3 is CASSPKTSGRASVTGELFF. The CDR3, as DNA: TGTGCCAGCTCACCGAAGACTAGCGGGAGGGCCTCCGTCACCGGGGAGCTGTTTTTT.

V and J are TRBV2 and TRBJ1-2; D is unclear. There are 15 residues in the CDR3. Germline CDR1 reads SNHLY; CDR2 reads FYNNEI. The ends were cut back, 5 bases at V and 3 bases at J, with 16 bases in the middle. The CDR3 DNA is TGTGCCAGCAGTCCTAACGGGAGGTGGCACTATGGCTACACCTTC. This gives the protein CASSPNGRWHYGYTF.

V and J are TRBV5-1 and TRBJ1-6; no clear D gene. This CDR3 contains 13 residues. Trimming took 0 bases from V and 8 from J, leaving 6 bases between them. CDR1 and CDR2 from the germline V gene are SGHRS and YFSETQ. The DNA for the CDR3 is TGCGCCAGCAGCTTGGTAGTCGATTCACCCCTCCACTTT. This gives the protein CASSLVVDSPLHF.

The chain employs TRBV19 and TRBJ2-5; D may be TRBD2 (6 bases). This CDR3 is 14 amino acids long. V was pared by 7 bases and J by 1 base, with 13 bases between. Germline lookup yields CDR1 LNHDA and CDR2 SQIVND (reference sequence). The CDR3 DNA follows: TGTGCCAGTAAGCGGCAGGGAGGCCAAGAGACCCAGTACTTC. Protein product: CASKRQGGQETQYF.

The V and J genes are TRBV7-2 and TRBJ1-4; no reliable D call. Germline V lookup: CDR1 SGHTA, CDR2 FQGNSA. CDR3 length: 12 amino acids. The CDR3 region has the DNA TGTGCGAGCGGGCCATCCTCTGAAAAACTGTTTTTT. Translation gives CASGPSSEKLFF. Filled out from reference TRBV7-2 and TRBJ1-4, the complete variable domain reads GAGVSQSPSNKVTEKGKDVELRCDPISGHTALYWYRQSLGQGLEFLIYFQGNSAPDKSGLPSDRFSAERTGGSVSTLTIQRTQQEDSAVYLCASGPSSEKLFFGSGTQLSVL.

The chain joins TRBV11-1 to TRBJ2-1; TRBD1 agrees at 7 bases. Germline CDR1 reads SGHAT; CDR2 reads FQDESV (reference sequence). V dropped 6 bases and J dropped 5; count of bases not matched to a gene: 7. The CDR3 has 14 amino acids. CDR3 coding DNA: TGTGCCAGCAGGCCTACGACAGGGAACAATGAGCAGTTCTTC. This codes for CASRPTTGNNEQFF.

The rearrangement links TRBV7-2 to TRBJ2-1; 10 bases fit TRBD1. CDR3 length: 18 residues. Looked up from germline, CDR1 is SGHTA and CDR2 is FQGNSA. The V and J ends lost 6 bases and 5 bases, in that order; junction bases with no gene match: 16. CDR3 sequence: CASSRQPGGGQGNNEQFF. The CDR3 bases are TGTGCCAGCAGTCGTCAGCCGGGTGGGGGACAGGGGAACAATGAGCAGTTCTTC.

CDR3 DNA sequence: TGTGCCAGTCAAACCGGGACTAGCGGGGGAAATGAGCAGTTCTTC. Protein product: CASQTGTSGGNEQFF. This rearrangement joins TRBV6-5 to TRBJ2-1, with 14 bases aligning to TRBD2. CDR1 and CDR2 from the germline V gene are MNHEY and SVGAGI. V shed 9 bases and J 7 bases; nucleotides not matched to a gene: 8. This CDR3 has 15 residues.